The present T cell receptor beta chain was sequenced within a study of technical replicates of blood from several donors. Sequencing used immunoSEQ multiplex PCR; TCRdb keeps in-frame clones, though not all of them. The sample contains approximately 70,000 clones, about 90% of which appear only once. The CDR3 covers 19 residues. CDR1 and CDR2 from the germline V gene are SGHAT and FQNNGV. V was pared by 2 bases and J by 4 bases, with 15 bases of the junction left unmatched. The TCR originated in a human donor in good health. Input material: T cells isolated from PBMCs. The chain employs TRBV11-2 and TRBJ2-1; 9 nucleotides agree with TRBD2. CDR3 nucleotides: TGTGCCAGCAGCTTAATGCCCGGAAGGAGCGGGAGGAAATACAATGAGCAGTTCTTC. It yields the protein CASSLMPGRSGRKYNEQFF.